This TCR beta chain was identified in a study of blood T cell repertoires in COVID-19. Whole-study context: T cells, B-cell-depleted T cells, or PBMCs supplied cDNA or gDNA.

TCRdb's table, derived via immunoSEQ multiplex PCR, lists solely in-frame clones and lacks some. This sample carries about 130,000 clones, around 81% of them seen once, and the ten largest clones take 15% to 20%. This CDR3 comprises 13 residues. The V end lost 0 bases, the J end lost 4 bases, and 9 bases lay between the germline ends. Per germline, CDR1 GTSNPN and CDR2 SVGIG (reference sequence). This clonotype was sampled from a man in his thirties or forties with COVID-19, enrolled during active disease. This chain connects TRBV30 to TRBJ2-5; D is perhaps TRBD2 (6 bases). The sequenced sample consisted of peripheral blood. The CDR3 loop is CAWSVIGGETQYF. In DNA form, the CDR3 reads TGTGCCTGGAGTGTAATCGGGGGAGAGACCCAGTACTTC.